This T cell receptor beta chain was sequenced during a study of T cells in Graves' hyperthyroidism and ophthalmopathy. Study-level background: Peripheral blood was collected at initial diagnosis, before any treatment.

The source material, RNA transcripts, was used to amplify TCR beta CDR3 regions. When the TCR CDR3 underwent first-round RT-PCR, the HTBI primer set was used. MiXCR, applied by TCRdb to the multiplex PCR reads, yields one record per CDR3 protein. Of 700,000 to 850,000 distinct CDR3 sequences in the sample, roughly 32% were seen once. This clonotype was recorded once. The CDR3 loop spans 14 amino acids. Unmatched junction bases numbered 5, after V lost 6 bases and J lost 3 bases. Germline assignment: CDR1 LNHDA and CDR2 SQIVND (reference sequence). Aged 18 to 65, the patients had hyperthyroidism that was newly diagnosed and had lasted under 2 months. Patients were excluded for uncontrolled infection, other autoimmune disease, pregnancy or lactation.

Sequenced input: blood. The J gene is TRBJ2-1, the V gene TRBV19; TRBD1 matches 7 bases. The TCR originated in a woman in her thirties or forties with Graves' hyperthyroidism. CDR3 region: CASSGTENYNEQFF. The CDR3 DNA is TGTGCCAGTAGCGGGACAGAGAACTACAATGAGCAGTTCTTC.